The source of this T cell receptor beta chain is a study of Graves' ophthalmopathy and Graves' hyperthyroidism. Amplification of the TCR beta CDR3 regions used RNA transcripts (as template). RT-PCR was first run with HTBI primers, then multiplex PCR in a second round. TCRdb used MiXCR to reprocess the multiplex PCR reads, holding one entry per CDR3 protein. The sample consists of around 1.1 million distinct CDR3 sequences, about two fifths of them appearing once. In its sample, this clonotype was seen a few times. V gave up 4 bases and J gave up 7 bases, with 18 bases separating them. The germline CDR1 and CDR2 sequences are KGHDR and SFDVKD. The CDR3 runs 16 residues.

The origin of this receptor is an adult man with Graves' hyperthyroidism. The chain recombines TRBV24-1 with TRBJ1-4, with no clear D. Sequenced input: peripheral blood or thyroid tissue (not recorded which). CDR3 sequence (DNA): TGTGCCACCAGTGACCCTCGTGACACCGACGGTGAAAAACTGTTTTTT. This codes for CATSDPRDTDGEKLFF.